This T cell receptor beta chain comes out of a study of memory B cells and T cells in multiple sclerosis. This clone came up a few times. What it recognizes is unknown. The germline V gene encodes CDR1 LNHDA and CDR2 SQIVND (reference sequence). V dropped 6 bases and J dropped 5 bases, with 15 bases sitting between them. The CDR3 length is 14 residues. General study findings and limits: Clone-set sizes differed between compartments, so shared clonotype counts needed normalization.

Only in-frame clones appear in the TCRdb table, and some are missing; sequencing was by immunoSEQ multiplex PCR. The sample has about 14,000 clones, 60% to 80% seen once. This TCR was recovered from a human donor with multiple sclerosis. Specimen: memory (CD45RO+) CD4+ T cells from blood. The chain links TRBV19 to TRBJ2-3; the D gene is possibly TRBD2 (6 bases). CDR3 DNA sequence: TGTGCCAGTAGCCACACTCGACTAGGAGATACGCAGTATTTT. Protein sequence: CASSHTRLGDTQYF.